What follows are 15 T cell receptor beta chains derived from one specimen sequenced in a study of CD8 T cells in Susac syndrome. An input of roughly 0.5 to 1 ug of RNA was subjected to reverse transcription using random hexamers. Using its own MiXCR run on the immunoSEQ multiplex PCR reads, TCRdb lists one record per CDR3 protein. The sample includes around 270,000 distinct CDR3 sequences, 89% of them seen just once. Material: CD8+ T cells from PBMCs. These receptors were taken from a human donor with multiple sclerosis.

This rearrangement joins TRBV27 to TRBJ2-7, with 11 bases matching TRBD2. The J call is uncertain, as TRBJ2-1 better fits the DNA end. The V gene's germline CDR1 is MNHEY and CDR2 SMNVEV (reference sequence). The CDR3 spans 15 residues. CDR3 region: CASSTGLAVGNEQFF. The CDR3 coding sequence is TGTGCCAGCAGTACGGGACTAGCGGTCGGAAACGAGCAGTTCTTC.

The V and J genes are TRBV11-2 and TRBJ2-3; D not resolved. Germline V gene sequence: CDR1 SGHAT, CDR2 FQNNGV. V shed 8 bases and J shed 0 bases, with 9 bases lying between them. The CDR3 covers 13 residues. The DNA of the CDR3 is TGTGCCAGCGGGGAAATTAGCACAGATACGCAGTATTTT. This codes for CASGEISTDTQYF. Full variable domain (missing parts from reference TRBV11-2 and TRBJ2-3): EAGVAQSPRYKIIEKRQSVAFWCNPISGHATLYWYQQILGQGPKLLIQFQNNGVVDDSQLPKDRFSAERLKGVDSTLKIQPAKLEDSAVYLCASGEISTDTQYFGPGTRLTVL.

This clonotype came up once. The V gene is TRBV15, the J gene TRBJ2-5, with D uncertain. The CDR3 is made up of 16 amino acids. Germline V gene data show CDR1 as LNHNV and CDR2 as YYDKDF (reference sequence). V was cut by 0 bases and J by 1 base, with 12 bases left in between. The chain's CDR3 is CATSREKIQFQETQYF. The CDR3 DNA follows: TGTGCCACCAGCAGAGAGAAGATTCAATTCCAAGAGACCCAGTACTTC.

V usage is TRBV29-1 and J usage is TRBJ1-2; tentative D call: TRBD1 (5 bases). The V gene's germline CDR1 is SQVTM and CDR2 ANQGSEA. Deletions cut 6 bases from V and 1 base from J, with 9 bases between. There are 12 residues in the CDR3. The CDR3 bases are TGCAGCGTCCCAGGGCTTAACTATGGCTACACCTTC. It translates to CSVPGLNYGYTF.

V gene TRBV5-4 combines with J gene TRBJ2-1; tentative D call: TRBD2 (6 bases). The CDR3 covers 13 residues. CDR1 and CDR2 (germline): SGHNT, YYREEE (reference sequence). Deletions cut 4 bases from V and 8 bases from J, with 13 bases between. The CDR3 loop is CASSTGLSDEQFF. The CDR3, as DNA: TGTGCCAGCAGCACGGGACTTTCTGATGAGCAGTTCTTC.

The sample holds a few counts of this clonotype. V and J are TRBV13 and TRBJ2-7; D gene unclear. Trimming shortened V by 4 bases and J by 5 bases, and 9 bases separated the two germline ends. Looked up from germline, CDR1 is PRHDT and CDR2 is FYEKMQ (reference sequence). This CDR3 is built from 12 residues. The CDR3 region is CASSSFGDEQYF. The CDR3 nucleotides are TGTGCCAGCAGCTCGTTCGGCGACGAGCAGTACTTC.

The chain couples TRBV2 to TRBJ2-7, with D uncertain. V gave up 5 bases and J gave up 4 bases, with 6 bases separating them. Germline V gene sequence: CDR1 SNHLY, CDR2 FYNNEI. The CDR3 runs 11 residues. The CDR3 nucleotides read TGTGCCAGCAGTATAGTATACGAGCAGTACTTC. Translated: CASSIVYEQYF.

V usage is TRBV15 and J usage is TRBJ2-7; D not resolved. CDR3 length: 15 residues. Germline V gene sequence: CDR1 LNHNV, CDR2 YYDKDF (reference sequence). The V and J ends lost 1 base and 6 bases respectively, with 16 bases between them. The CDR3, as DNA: TGTGCCACCAGCAGAGCGGGCCGATCCGCACCCGAGCAGTACTTC. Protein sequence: CATSRAGRSAPEQYF.

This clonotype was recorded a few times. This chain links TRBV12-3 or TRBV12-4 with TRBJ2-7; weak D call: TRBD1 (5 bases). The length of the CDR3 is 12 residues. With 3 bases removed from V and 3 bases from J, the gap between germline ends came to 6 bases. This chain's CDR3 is CASSFDSYEQYF. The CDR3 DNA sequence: TGTGCCAGCAGTTTTGACAGCTACGAGCAGTACTTC.

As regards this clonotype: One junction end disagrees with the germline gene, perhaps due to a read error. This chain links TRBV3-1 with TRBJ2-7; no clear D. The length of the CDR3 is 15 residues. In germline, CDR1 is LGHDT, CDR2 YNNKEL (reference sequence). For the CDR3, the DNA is TGTGCTAGCAGCCAAGAGGCTTCCGCCGGCTACGAGCAGTACTTC. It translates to CASSQEASAGYEQYF.

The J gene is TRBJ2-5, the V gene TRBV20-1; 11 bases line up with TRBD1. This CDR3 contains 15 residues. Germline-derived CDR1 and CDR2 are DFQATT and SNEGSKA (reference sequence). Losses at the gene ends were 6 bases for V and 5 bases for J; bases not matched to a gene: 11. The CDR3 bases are TGCAGTGCCGGGGACAGGGGGGCCCCACGGGAGACCCAGTACTTC. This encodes CSAGDRGAPRETQYF.

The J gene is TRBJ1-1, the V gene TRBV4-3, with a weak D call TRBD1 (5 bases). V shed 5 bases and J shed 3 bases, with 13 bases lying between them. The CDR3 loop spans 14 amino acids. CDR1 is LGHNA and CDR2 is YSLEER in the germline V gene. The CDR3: CASSLVGGYTEAFF. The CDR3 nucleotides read TGCGCCAGCAGCTTGGTGGGGGGGTACACTGAAGCTTTCTTT.

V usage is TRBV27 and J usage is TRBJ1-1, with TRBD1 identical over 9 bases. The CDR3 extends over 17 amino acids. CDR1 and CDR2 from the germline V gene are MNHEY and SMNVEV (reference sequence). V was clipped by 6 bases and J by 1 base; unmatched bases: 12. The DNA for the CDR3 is TGTGCCAGCAGGACATTACAGGGGGCTGGCCGGAACACTGAAGCTTTCTTT. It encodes CASRTLQGAGRNTEAFF.

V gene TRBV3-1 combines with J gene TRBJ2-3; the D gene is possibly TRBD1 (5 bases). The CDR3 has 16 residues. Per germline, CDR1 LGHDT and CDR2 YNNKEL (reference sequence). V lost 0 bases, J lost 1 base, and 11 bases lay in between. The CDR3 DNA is TGTGCCAGCAGCCAAGAGACAGCGAGCGGCACAGATACGCAGTATTTT. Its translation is CASSQETASGTDTQYF.

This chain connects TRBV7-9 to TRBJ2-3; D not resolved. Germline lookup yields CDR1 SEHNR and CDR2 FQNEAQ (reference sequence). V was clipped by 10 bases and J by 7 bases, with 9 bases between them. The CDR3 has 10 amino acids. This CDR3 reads CAIHVHTQYF. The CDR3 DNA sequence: TGTGCCATCCACGTTCATACGCAGTATTTT. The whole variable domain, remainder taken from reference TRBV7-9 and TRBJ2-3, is DTGVSQNPRHKITKRGQNVTFRCDPISEHNRLYWYRQTLGQGPEFLTYFQNEAQLEKSRLLSDRFSAERPKGSFSTLEIQRTEQGDSAMYLCAIHVHTQYFGPGTRLTVL.